Each of the 5 T cell receptor beta chains below was sequenced from the same sample in a study of blood T cell repertoires in COVID-19. Clones were sequenced by immunoSEQ multiplex PCR, and TCRdb holds only the in-frame ones, with some missing. The sample records about 190,000 clones, 80% to 90% being singletons. Specimen: peripheral blood. Receptor source: a man aged 25-40 years with active or convalescent COVID-19.

The chain is built from TRBV27 and TRBJ2-1; the D gene is possibly TRBD1 (5 bases). CDR1 MNHEY and CDR2 SMNVEV come from the germline V gene (reference sequence). This CDR3 has 17 residues. V was trimmed by 5 bases and J by 2 bases, leaving 19 bases between them. As DNA, the CDR3 is TGTGCCAGCAGTCCCGAACCCTCAGGGCTCCCCTACAATGAGCAGTTCTTC. Translating it yields CASSPEPSGLPYNEQFF.

The table lists this clone with a count of one. V is TRBV5-6 and J is TRBJ1-2; TRBD1 agrees at 8 bases. CDR3 length: 14 residues. The J segment lost 4 bases and the V segment lost 3 bases, leaving 5 bases of the junction unmatched. Germline V gene sequence: CDR1 SGHDT, CDR2 YYEEEE. CDR3 sequence reads: CASSSLDRVYGYTF. CDR3 DNA: TGTGCCAGCAGCTCATTGGACAGGGTCTATGGCTACACCTTC.

The rearrangement uses TRBV5-5 and TRBJ2-3; D possibly corresponds to TRBD2 (6 bases). Germline V CDR1 and CDR2: SGHKS, YYEKEE (reference sequence). This CDR3 contains 15 residues. V was cut by 1 base and J by 2 bases, with 11 bases left in between. CDR3 residues: CASSLLGGDTDTQYF. For the CDR3, the DNA is TGTGCCAGCAGCTTGCTCGGGGGAGACACAGATACGCAGTATTTT.

The rearrangement joins TRBV10-1 to TRBJ1-2, with D hard to call. Trimming removed 0 bases from V and 8 bases from J, with 13 bases in between. The CDR3 runs to 14 residues. Per germline, CDR1 WNHNN and CDR2 SYGVQD (reference sequence). The CDR3 nucleotides read TGCGCCAGCAGTGAGTCCGCAGTAGGGAGCGGCTACACCTTC. This translates into CASSESAVGSGYTF.

This clone was observed a single time. The chain uses TRBV19 and TRBJ1-4; weak D call: TRBD1 (5 bases). Germline loops: CDR1 LNHDA, CDR2 SQIVND (reference sequence). Trimming stripped 8 bases from V and 10 bases from J, with 14 bases between. The CDR3 length is 12 residues. The CDR3 sequence is CASGGLQGKLFF. The CDR3 DNA is TGTGCCAGTGGGGGACTCCAAGGAAAACTGTTTTTT.